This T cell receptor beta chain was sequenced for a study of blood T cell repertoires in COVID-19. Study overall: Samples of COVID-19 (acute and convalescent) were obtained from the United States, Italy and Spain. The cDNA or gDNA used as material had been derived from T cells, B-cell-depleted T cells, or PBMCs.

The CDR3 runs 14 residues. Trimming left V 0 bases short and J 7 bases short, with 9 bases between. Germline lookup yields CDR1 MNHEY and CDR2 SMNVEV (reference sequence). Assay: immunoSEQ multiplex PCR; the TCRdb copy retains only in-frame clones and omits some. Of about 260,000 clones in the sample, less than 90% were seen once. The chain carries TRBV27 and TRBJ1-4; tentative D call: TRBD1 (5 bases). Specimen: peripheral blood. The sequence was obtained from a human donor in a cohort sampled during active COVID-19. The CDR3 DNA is TGTGCCAGCAGTTTATCAGGGGTAGCTGAAAAACTGTTTTTT. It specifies CASSLSGVAEKLFF. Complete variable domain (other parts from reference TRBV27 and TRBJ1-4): EAQVTQNPRYLITVTGKKLTVTCSQNMNHEYMSWYRQDPGLGLRQIYYSMNVEVTDKGDVPEGYKVSRKEKRNFPLILESPSPNQTSLYFCASSLSGVAEKLFFGSGTQLSVL.